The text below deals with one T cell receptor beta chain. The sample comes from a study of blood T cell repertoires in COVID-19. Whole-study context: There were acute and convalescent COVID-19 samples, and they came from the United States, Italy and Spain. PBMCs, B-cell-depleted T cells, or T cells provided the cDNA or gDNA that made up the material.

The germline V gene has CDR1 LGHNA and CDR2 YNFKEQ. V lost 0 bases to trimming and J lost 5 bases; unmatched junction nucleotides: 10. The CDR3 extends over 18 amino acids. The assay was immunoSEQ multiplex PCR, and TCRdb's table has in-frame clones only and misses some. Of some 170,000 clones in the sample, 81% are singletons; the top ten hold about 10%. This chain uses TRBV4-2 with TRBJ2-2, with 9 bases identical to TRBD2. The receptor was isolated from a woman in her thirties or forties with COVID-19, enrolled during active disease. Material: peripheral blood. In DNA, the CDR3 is TGTGCCAGCAGCCAAGAGGAAAGAGCGGGAGGTCGAACCGGGGAGCTGTTTTTT. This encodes CASSQEERAGGRTGELFF.